The T cell receptor beta chain under discussion was sequenced for a study of cytotoxic CD8 clonotypes in ibrutinib-treated CLL. Generated by immunoSEQ multiplex PCR, the TCRdb table keeps only in-frame clones and is missing some. The sample includes fewer than 400,000 clones, roughly two thirds of them seen just once. CDR1 is DFQATT and CDR2 is SNEGSKA in the germline V gene (reference sequence). V lost 1 base, J lost 5 bases, and 2 bases lay in between. This CDR3 is built from 10 residues. Specimen: PBMCs, collected after 36 months of ibrutinib treatment. This chain connects TRBV20-1 to TRBJ2-5; D uncertain. This receptor was obtained from a human donor with chronic lymphocytic leukemia. The CDR3 region is CSARVETQYF. The CDR3 DNA is TGCAGTGCTAGAGTTGAGACCCAGTACTTC.